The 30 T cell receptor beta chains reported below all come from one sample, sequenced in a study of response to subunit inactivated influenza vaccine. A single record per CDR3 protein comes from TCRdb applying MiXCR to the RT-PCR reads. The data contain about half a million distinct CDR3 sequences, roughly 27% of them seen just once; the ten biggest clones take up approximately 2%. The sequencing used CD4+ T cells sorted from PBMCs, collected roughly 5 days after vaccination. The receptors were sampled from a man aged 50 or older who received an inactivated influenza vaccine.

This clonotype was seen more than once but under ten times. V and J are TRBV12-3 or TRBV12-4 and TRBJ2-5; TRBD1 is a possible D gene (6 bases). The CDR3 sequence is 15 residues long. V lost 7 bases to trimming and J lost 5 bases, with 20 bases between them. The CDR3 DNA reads TGTGCCAGCACCTATCAACAGGGTGGGTGGGAGACCCAGTACTTC. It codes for CASTYQQGGWETQYF.

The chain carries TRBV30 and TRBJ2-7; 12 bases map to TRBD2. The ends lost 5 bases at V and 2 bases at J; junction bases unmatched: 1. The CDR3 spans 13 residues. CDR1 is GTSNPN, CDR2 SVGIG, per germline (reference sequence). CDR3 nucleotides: TGTGCCTGGCGACTAGCGGGAGCCTACGAGCAGTACTTC. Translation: CAWRLAGAYEQYF.

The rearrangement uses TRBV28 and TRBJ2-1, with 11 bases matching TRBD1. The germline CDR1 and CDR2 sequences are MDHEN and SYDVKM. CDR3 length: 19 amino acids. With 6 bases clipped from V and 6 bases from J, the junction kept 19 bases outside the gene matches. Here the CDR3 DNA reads TGTGCCAGCAGATCCCGGGACAGGGGGGACTATGCCCCCAGCAATGAGCAGTTCTTC. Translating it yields CASRSRDRGDYAPSNEQFF.

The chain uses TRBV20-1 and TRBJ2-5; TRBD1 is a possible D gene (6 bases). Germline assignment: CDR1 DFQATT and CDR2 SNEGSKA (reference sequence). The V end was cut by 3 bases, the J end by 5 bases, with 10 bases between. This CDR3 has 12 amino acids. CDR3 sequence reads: CSARTGVETQYF. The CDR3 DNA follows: TGCAGTGCTAGGACAGGCGTGGAGACCCAGTACTTC.

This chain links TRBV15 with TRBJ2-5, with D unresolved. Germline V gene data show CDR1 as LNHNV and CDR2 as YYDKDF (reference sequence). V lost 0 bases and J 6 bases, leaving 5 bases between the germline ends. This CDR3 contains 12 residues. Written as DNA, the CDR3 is TGTGCCACCAGCAGAGATTGGAAGACCCAGTACTTC. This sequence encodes CATSRDWKTQYF. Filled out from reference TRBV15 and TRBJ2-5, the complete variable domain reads DAMVIQNPRYQVTQFGKPVTLSCSQTLNHNVMYWYQQKSSQAPKLLFHYYDKDFNNEADTPDNFQSRRPNTSFCFLDIRSPGLGDTAMYLCATSRDWKTQYFGPGTRLLVL.

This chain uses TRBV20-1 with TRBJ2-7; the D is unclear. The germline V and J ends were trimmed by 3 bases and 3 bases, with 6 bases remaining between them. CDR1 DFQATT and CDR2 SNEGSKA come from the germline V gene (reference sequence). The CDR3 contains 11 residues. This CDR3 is CSASYVYEQYF. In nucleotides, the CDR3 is TGCAGTGCTAGTTATGTCTACGAGCAGTACTTC.

In DNA, the CDR3 is TGTGCCAGCAGATCCCGAGCGGGCGAGCAGTACTTC. Encoded protein: CASRSRAGEQYF. The chain carries TRBV28 and TRBJ2-7, with a possible D match to TRBD2 (6 bases). From germline, CDR1 is MDHEN and CDR2 SYDVKM. Trimming stripped 6 bases from V and 6 bases from J, with 12 bases between. The CDR3 has 12 residues.

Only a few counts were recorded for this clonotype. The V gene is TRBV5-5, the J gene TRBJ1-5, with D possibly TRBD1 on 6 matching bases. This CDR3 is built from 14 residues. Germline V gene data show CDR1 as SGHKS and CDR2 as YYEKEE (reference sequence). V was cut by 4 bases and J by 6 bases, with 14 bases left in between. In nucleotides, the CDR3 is TGTGCCAGCAGCGTACTACAGGGAGGTCAGCCCCAGCATTTT. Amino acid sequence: CASSVLQGGQPQHF.

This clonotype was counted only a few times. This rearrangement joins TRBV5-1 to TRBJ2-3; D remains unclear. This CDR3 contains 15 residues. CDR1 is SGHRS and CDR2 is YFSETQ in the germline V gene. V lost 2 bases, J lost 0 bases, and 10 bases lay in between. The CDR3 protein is CASSFGQSSTDTQYF. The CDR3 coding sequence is TGCGCCAGCAGCTTCGGGCAGTCTAGCACAGATACGCAGTATTTT.

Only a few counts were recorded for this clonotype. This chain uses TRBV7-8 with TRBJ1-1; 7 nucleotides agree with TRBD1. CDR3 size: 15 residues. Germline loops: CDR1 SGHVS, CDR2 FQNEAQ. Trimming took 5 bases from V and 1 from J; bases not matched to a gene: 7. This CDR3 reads CASSLMGQRNTEAFF. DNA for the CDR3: TGTGCCAGCAGCCTAATGGGACAGAGGAACACTGAAGCTTTCTTT.

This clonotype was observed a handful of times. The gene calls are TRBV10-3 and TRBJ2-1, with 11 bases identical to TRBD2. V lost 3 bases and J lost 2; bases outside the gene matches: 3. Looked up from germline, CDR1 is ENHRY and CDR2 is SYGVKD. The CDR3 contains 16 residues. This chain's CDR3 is CAISDKTSGAYNEQFF. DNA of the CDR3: TGTGCCATCAGTGATAAGACTAGCGGGGCCTACAATGAGCAGTTCTTC.

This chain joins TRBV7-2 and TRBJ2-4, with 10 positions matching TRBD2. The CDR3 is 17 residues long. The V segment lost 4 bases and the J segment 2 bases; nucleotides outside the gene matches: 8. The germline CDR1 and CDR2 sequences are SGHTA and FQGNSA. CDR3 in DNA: TGTGCCAGCAGCTCAGGGGCTAGCGGGGGTTCCAAAAACATTCAGTACTTC. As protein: CASSSGASGGSKNIQYF. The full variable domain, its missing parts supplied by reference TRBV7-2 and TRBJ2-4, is GAGVSQSPSNKVTEKGKDVELRCDPISGHTALYWYRQSLGQGLEFLIYFQGNSAPDKSGLPSDRFSAERTGGSVSTLTIQRTQQEDSAVYLCASSSGASGGSKNIQYFGAGTRLSVL.

In DNA, the CDR3 is TGTGCCAGCAGCTTAGCTCAGGGGCTTTCAGATACGCAGTATTTT. As protein: CASSLAQGLSDTQYF. The rearrangement links TRBV7-2 to TRBJ2-3; D is possibly TRBD1 (6 bases). The length of the CDR3 is 15 residues. Germline CDR1 is SGHTA and CDR2 is FQGNSA. Trimming pared 0 bases from V and 4 bases from J, leaving 11 bases between.

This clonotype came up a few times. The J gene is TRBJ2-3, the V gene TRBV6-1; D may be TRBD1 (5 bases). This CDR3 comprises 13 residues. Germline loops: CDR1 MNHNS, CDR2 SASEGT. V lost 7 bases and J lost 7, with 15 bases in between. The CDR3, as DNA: TGTGCCAGCATCCTAGGGGTTGCAAATACGCAGTATTTT. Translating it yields CASILGVANTQYF.

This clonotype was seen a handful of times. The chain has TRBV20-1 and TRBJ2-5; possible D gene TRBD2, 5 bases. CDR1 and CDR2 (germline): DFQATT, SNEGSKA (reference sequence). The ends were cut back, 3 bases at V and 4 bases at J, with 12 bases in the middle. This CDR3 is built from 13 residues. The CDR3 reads CSARVTAGETQYF. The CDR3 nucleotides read TGCAGTGCTAGGGTGACTGCGGGAGAGACCCAGTACTTC.

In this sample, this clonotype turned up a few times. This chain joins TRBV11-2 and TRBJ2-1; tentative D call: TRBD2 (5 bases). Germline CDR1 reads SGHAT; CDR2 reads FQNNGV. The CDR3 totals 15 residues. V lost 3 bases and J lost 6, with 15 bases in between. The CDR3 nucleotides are TGTGCCAGCAGCTTGTTTAGCGCCAGCGGCAATGAGCAGTTCTTC. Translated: CASSLFSASGNEQFF.

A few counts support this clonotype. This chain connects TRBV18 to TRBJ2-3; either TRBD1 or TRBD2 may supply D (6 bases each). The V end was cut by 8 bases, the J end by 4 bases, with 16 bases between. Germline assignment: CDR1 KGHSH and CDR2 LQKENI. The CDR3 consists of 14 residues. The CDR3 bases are TGTGCCAGCAGTCCCCGAGGGGGGCCAGATACGCAGTATTTT. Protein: CASSPRGGPDTQYF.

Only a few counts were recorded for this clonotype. The CDR3 DNA follows: TGCAGCGTTCCAGCAGGGTCCCAAGAGACCCAGTACTTC. Protein: CSVPAGSQETQYF. The J gene is TRBJ2-5, the V gene TRBV29-1, with D possibly matching TRBD1 (5 bases). The V end lost 5 bases, the J end lost 1 base, and 11 bases lay between the germline ends. This CDR3 region has 13 residues. The germline CDR1 and CDR2 sequences are SQVTM and ANQGSEA.

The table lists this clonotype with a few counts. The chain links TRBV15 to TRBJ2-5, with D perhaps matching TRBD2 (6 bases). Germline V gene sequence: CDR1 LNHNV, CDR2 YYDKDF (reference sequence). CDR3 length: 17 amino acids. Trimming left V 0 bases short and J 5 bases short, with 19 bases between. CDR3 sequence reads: CATSREIRAFGGETQYF. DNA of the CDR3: TGTGCCACCAGCAGAGAAATAAGAGCCTTTGGAGGGGAGACCCAGTACTTC.

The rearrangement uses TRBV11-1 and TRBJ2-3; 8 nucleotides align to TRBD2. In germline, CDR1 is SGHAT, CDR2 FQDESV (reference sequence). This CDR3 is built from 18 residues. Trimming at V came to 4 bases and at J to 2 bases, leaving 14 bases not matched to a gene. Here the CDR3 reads CASSSPGTRGRATDTQYF. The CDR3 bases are TGTGCCAGCAGCTCCCCCGGGACTAGAGGAAGGGCCACAGATACGCAGTATTTT.

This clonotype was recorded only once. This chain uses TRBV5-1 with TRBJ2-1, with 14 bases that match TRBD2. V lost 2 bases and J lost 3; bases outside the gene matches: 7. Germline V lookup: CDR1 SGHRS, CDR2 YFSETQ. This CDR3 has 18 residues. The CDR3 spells CASSLLTSGGARYNEQFF. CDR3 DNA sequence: TGCGCCAGCAGCTTACTGACTAGCGGGGGGGCCCGCTACAATGAGCAGTTCTTC.

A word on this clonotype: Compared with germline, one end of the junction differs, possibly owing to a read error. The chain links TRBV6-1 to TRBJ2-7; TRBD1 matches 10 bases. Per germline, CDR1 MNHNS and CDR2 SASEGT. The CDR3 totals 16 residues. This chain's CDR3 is CASSEGRTGGVSPSRF. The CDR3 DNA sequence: TGTGCCAGCAGTGAAGGGAGGACAGGGGGAGTCTCCCCGTCCCGCTTC.

The CDR3 is CASSPGTSGRALLPYNEQFF. Here the CDR3 DNA reads TGTGCCAGCAGCCCCGGGACTAGCGGGAGGGCCCTACTTCCCTACAATGAGCAGTTCTTC. V is TRBV6-2 or TRBV6-3 and J is TRBJ2-1; TRBD2 agrees at 16 bases. V lost 6 bases to trimming and J lost 2 bases; unmatched junction nucleotides: 13. The CDR3 extends over 20 amino acids. Germline V gene lookup returns CDR1 MNHEY and CDR2 SVGEGT.

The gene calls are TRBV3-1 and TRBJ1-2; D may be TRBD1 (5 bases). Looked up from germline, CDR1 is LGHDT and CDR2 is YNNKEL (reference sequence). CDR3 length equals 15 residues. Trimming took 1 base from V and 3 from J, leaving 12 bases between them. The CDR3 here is CASSQVRRAHYGYTF. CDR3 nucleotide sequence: TGTGCCAGCAGCCAAGTCCGCAGGGCGCACTATGGCTACACCTTC. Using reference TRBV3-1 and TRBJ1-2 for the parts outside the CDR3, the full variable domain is DTAVSQTPKYLVTQMGNDKSIKCEQNLGHDTMYWYKQDSKKFLKIMFSYNNKELIINETVPNRFSPKSPDKAHLNLHINSLELGDSAVYFCASSQVRRAHYGYTFGSGTRLTVV.

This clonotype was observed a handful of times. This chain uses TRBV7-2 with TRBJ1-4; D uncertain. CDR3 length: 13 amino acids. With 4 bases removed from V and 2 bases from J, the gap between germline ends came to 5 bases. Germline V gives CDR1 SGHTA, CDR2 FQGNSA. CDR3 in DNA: TGTGCCAGCAGCTATACGACTAATGAAAAACTGTTTTTT. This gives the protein CASSYTTNEKLFF.

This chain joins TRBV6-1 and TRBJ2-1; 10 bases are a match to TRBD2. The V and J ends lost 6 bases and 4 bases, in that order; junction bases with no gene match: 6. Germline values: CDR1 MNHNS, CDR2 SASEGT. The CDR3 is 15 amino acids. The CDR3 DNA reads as TGTGCCAGCAGGATGGGACTAGCGACGTACAATGAGCAGTTCTTC. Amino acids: CASRMGLATYNEQFF.

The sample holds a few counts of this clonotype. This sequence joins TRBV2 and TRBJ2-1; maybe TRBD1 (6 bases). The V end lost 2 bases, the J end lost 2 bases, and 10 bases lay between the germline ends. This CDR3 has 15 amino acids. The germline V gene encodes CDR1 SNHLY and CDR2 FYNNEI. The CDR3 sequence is CASSELGATYNEQFF. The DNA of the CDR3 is TGTGCCAGCAGTGAATTGGGGGCCACCTACAATGAGCAGTTCTTC. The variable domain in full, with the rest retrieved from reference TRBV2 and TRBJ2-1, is EPEVTQTPSHQVTQMGQEVILRCVPISNHLYFYWYRQILGQKVEFLVSFYNNEISEKSEIFDDQFSVERPDGSNFTLKIRSTKLEDSAMYFCASSELGATYNEQFFGPGTRLTVL.

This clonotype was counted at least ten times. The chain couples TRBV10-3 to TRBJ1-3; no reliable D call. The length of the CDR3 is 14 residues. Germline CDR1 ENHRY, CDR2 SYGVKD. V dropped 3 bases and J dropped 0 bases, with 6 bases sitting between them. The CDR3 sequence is CAISDSTSGNTIYF. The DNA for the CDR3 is TGTGCCATCAGTGATAGTACCTCTGGAAACACCATATATTTT.

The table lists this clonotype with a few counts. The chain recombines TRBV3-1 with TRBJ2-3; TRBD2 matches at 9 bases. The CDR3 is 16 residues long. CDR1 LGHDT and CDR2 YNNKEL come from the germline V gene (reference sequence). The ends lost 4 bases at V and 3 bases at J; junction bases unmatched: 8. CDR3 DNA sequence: TGTGCCAGCAGCCTTAGCGGGAGTGCCCGGACAGATACGCAGTATTTT. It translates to CASSLSGSARTDTQYF.

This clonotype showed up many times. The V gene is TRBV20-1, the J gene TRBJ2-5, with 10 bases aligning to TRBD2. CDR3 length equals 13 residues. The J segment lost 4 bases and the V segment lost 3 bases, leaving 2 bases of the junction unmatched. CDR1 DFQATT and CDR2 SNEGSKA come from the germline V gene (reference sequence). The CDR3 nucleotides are TGCAGTGCTAGGCTAGCGGGAGTAGAGACCCAGTACTTC. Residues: CSARLAGVETQYF.